This TCR beta chain was identified during a study of T cells in localized non-small cell lung cancer. Here immunoSEQ multiplex PCR was the method, and the copy in TCRdb shows in-frame clones only, minus some. This table has tens of thousands of clones, less than 95% appearing once. The CDR3 length is 15 residues. Trimming cost V 0 bases and J 2 bases, with 9 bases left between them. Germline V CDR1 and CDR2: SGHTS, YDEGEE. The receptor was derived from an older female donor with stage I lung adenocarcinoma. This chain connects TRBV5-8 to TRBJ1-3; D is uncertain. The material sequenced was peripheral blood, taken before any cancer treatment. The CDR3 sequence: CASSLVQKPGNTIYF. CDR3 bases: TGTGCCAGCAGCTTGGTCCAGAAACCTGGAAACACCATATATTTT.